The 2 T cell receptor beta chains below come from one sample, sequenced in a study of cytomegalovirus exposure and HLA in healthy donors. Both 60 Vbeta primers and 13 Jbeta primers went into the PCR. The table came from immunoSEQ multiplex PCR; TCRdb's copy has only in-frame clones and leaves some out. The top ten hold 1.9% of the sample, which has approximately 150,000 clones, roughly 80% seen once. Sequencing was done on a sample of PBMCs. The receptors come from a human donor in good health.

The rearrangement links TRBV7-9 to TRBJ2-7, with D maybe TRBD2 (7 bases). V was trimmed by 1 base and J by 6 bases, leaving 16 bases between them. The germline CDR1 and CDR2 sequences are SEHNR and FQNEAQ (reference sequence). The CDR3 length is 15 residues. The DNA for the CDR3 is TGTGCCAGCAGCTTAGGTGGAGGGGGGGCGGGCGAGCAGTACTTC. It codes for CASSLGGGGAGEQYF.

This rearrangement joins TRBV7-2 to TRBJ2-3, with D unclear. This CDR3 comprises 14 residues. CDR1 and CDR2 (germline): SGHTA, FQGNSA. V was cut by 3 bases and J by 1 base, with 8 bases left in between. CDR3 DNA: TGTGCCAGCAGCTTTGCCCGGGGCACAGATACGCAGTATTTT. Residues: CASSFARGTDTQYF.